These T cell receptor beta chains were read from a single sample in a study of T-cell reconstitution after alpha-beta-depleted transplantation in children. Each CDR3 protein gets one entry after TCRdb re-called the PCR reads with MiXCR. Of about 370,000 distinct CDR3 sequences listed, about a fifth are singletons. The sequenced sample was PBMCs from the stem cell graft donor, obtained from the stem cell graft. The receptors stem from a human donor who donated a stem cell graft to a child with acute myeloid leukemia. CDR3s include the opening cysteine and the closing phenylalanine or tryptophan. Each record gives: V gene, clone size, CDR3 protein. Clone size is shown for a subset of rows, as once, few, many or a class of expanded clone.

V: TRBV7-9
size: NA
CDR3: CASSPGTGGRAEQFF

V: TRBV20-1
size: few
CDR3: CSAGTSGSPSYNEQFF

V: TRBV12-3/TRBV12-4
size: few
CDR3: CASSPGLYPFF

V: TRBV7-2
size: NA
CDR3: CASSLATVLNSPLHF

V: TRBV12-3/TRBV12-4
size: few
CDR3: CASSSGDSRTGELFF

V: TRBV29-1
size: few
CDR3: CSVASGRAAYNEQFF

V: TRBV12-3/TRBV12-4
size: NA
CDR3: CASSHEGIAKNIQYF

V: TRBV27
size: NA
CDR3: CASSSTSGRVQETQYF

V: TRBV21-1
size: few
CDR3: CASSKVTTGEGNYGYTF

V: TRBV12-3/TRBV12-4
size: many
CDR3: CASSLKRQNEQFF

V: TRBV14
size: NA
CDR3: CASSHQAGAAYNEQFF

V: TRBV27
size: few
CDR3: CASTLRGGRGTGGYTF

V: TRBV6-1
size: once
CDR3: CASSRDRGDPPLHF

V: TRBV20-1
size: few
CDR3: CSARDQATVYNEQFF

V: TRBV3-1
size: few
CDR3: CASSLGPRPNYNEQFF

V: TRBV15
size: few
CDR3: CATSLAVKTGELFF

V: TRBV12-3/TRBV12-4
size: many
CDR3: CASSSLGSTDTQYF

V: TRBV29-1
size: many
CDR3: CSGTSGGTDTQYF

V: TRBV18
size: NA
CDR3: CASSSSGQRTDTQYF

V: TRBV7-8
size: NA
CDR3: CASSSLAVFTDTQYF